Each of the 29 T cell receptor beta chains below was sequenced from the same sample in a study of CD8+CD57+ T cells in acquired aplastic anemia. Researchers used genomic DNA as the template to profile TCR beta VDJ and CDR3. MiXCR, run by TCRdb on the reads, gives a single entry per CDR3 protein. The table has roughly 180,000 distinct CDR3 sequences, less than 55% seen once. Material for sequencing was sorted CD4+, CD8+, or CD8+CD57+ T cells (not recorded which) from PBMCs. These receptors were taken from a human donor in good health.

V gene TRBV25-1 combines with J gene TRBJ1-1, with D possibly TRBD1 on 5 matching bases. V was pared by 1 base and J by 4 bases, with 10 bases between. The CDR3 extends over 14 amino acids. Germline values: CDR1 MGHDK, CDR2 SYGVNS. This CDR3 reads CASSESGRATEAFF. The CDR3 DNA is TGTGCCAGCAGTGAATCGGGCAGGGCCACTGAAGCTTTCTTT.

This clonotype ranks as medium-sized. The chain has TRBV15 and TRBJ2-7; tentatively, D is TRBD2 (6 bases). Germline-derived CDR1 and CDR2 are LNHNV and YYDKDF (reference sequence). CDR3 length equals 15 residues. V lost 0 bases to trimming and J lost 3 bases, with 12 bases between them. The chain's CDR3 is CATSRDGGRLYEQYF. In DNA form, the CDR3 reads TGTGCCACCAGCAGAGATGGTGGGAGGCTCTACGAGCAGTACTTC.

This chain joins TRBV4-3 and TRBJ1-4, with TRBD1 identical over 7 bases. The J call is doubtful: the DNA matches TRBJ2-2 better. The CDR3 is made up of 15 amino acids. The V gene's germline CDR1 is LGHNA and CDR2 YSLEER. The CDR3 bases are TGCGCCAGCAGCCTTCGACAGGGACGGACCGGGGAGCTGTTTTTT. It codes for CASSLRQGRTGELFF.

The J gene is TRBJ2-2, the V gene TRBV10-2; the match to TRBD2 covers 12 bases. Trimming removed 7 bases from V and 0 bases from J; junction bases left unmatched: 3. The CDR3 length is 16 residues. Per the germline V gene, CDR1 is WSHSY and CDR2 is SAAADI. Here the CDR3 DNA reads TGCGCCAGCATTGGGACTAGCGGGCCGAACACCGGGGAGCTGTTTTTT. It specifies CASIGTSGPNTGELFF.

This clonotype was seen a few times. V gene TRBV10-3 combines with J gene TRBJ2-2; D tentatively reads TRBD1 or TRBD2 (8 bases each). Germline V gene sequence: CDR1 ENHRY, CDR2 SYGVKD. The CDR3 contains 16 residues. With 10 bases removed from V and 1 base from J, the gap between germline ends came to 19 bases. The CDR3 bases are TGTGCCAGCGGAGATAGCGGGACAGGGAACACCGGGGAGCTGTTTTTT. Translating it yields CASGDSGTGNTGELFF.

This clonotype was counted only a few times. J is TRBJ2-2 and V is TRBV20-1; D is unclear. V gave up 1 base and J gave up 5 bases, with 14 bases separating them. Germline values: CDR1 DFQATT, CDR2 SNEGSKA (reference sequence). The CDR3 is made up of 15 amino acids. CDR3 nucleotide sequence: TGCAGTGCTAGAGTTCCCGGCCACGGGACCGGGGAGCTGTTTTTT. The encoded protein is CSARVPGHGTGELFF.

Points on this clonotype: A much larger clone lies a single base off, so this may be a read error. The chain employs TRBV6-5 and TRBJ2-5, with TRBD2 matching over 7 bases. V was pared by 1 base and J by 9 bases, with 11 bases of the junction left unmatched. Germline V gene data show CDR1 as MNHEY and CDR2 as SVGAGI. CDR3 size: 15 residues. DNA of the CDR3: TGTGCCAGCAGTTACTTCGGGACTACCGGGGAGGCCCAGTACTTC. Its translation: CASSYFGTTGEAQYF.

This clonotype was recorded many times. CDR3 sequence reads: CSVAWASNQPQHF. The CDR3 nucleotides are TGCAGCGTTGCGTGGGCTAGCAATCAGCCCCAGCATTTT. The gene calls are TRBV29-1 and TRBJ1-5; D remains unclear. Looked up from germline, CDR1 is SQVTM and CDR2 is ANQGSEA. The CDR3 totals 13 residues. V lost 4 bases and J lost 0, with 7 bases in between.

For this clonotype: An end of the junction does not agree with germline; a read error may underlie this. The chain carries TRBV4-1 and TRBJ2-5; possible D gene TRBD1, 5 bases. CDR1 is MGHRA and CDR2 is YSYEKL in the germline V gene. This CDR3 region has 15 residues. The CDR3 nucleotides are TGCGCCAGCAGCCAAGCCAGCCTCAGGGTGGTGACCCAGTGCTTC. Its translation: CASSQASLRVVTQCF.

The gene calls are TRBV7-2 and TRBJ2-5, with unresolved D. This CDR3 has 11 amino acids. Germline CDR1 is SGHTA and CDR2 is FQGNSA. Trimming cost V 5 bases and J 7 bases, with 8 bases left between them. In nucleotides, the CDR3 is TGTGCCAGCAGCCGAGGCGGGACCCAGTACTTC. Protein: CASSRGGTQYF.

This clonotype was seen many times. This sequence joins TRBV20-1 and TRBJ1-1; D may be TRBD1 (6 bases). CDR3 length: 14 amino acids. CDR1 and CDR2 from the germline V gene are DFQATT and SNEGSKA (reference sequence). Trimming left V 0 bases short and J 5 bases short, with 13 bases between. The CDR3 DNA is TGCAGTGCTAGAGAGGGACACCCGGGGACTGAAGCTTTCTTT. Amino acids: CSAREGHPGTEAFF.

The chain has TRBV15 and TRBJ1-6; 7 positions match TRBD1. Unmatched junction bases numbered 7, after V lost 9 bases and J lost 5 bases. The CDR3 covers 14 residues. Looked up from germline, CDR1 is LNHNV and CDR2 is YYDKDF (reference sequence). In DNA, the CDR3 is TGTGCCACAGCCAGACAGGGACATAATTCACCCCTCCACTTT. Translation gives CATARQGHNSPLHF.

The rearrangement links TRBV29-1 to TRBJ2-7, with TRBD2 matching 10 bases. CDR1 is SQVTM, CDR2 ANQGSEA, per germline. V trimming: 5 bases; J trimming: 3 bases; junction bases outside the gene matches: 13. The CDR3 has 16 residues. CDR3 sequence reads: CSVSLAGVSPNYEQYF. CDR3 in DNA: TGCAGCGTTTCCCTAGCGGGAGTGTCCCCCAACTACGAGCAGTACTTC.

The rearrangement uses TRBV9 and TRBJ2-7, with a tentative D call TRBD2 (5 bases). The germline V gene has CDR1 SGDLS and CDR2 YYNGEE. This CDR3 is 13 amino acids long. V lost 0 bases and J lost 4, with 8 bases in between. CDR3 in DNA: TGTGCCAGCAGCGTAGTCTCGGGGTACGAGCAGTACTTC. This sequence encodes CASSVVSGYEQYF.

This clonotype was detected a few times. The V call is TRBV15, the J call TRBJ2-7, with D unclear. This CDR3 contains 14 residues. CDR1 LNHNV and CDR2 YYDKDF come from the germline V gene (reference sequence). Trimming removed 1 base from V and 4 bases from J, with 11 bases in between. Written as DNA, the CDR3 is TGTGCCACCAGCAGAGTTGACGCAGGATACGAGCAGTACTTC. Residues: CATSRVDAGYEQYF.

This chain connects TRBV24-1 to TRBJ2-1, with D possibly TRBD2 on 5 matching bases. The length of the CDR3 is 16 residues. Trimming removed 0 bases from V and 8 bases from J, with 16 bases in between. CDR1 is KGHDR and CDR2 is SFDVKD in the germline V gene. The CDR3 sequence: CATSDLPSGRAYEQFF. CDR3 in DNA: TGTGCCACCAGTGATTTGCCCAGCGGTAGAGCGTATGAGCAGTTCTTC.

The J gene is TRBJ2-1, the V gene TRBV19; D gene uncertain. The CDR3 covers 14 residues. Germline V gene sequence: CDR1 LNHDA, CDR2 SQIVND (reference sequence). V lost 5 bases and J lost 5, with 13 bases in between. The DNA of the CDR3 is TGTGCCAGTAGTGCTTTCGGGCCCCACAATGAGCAGTTCTTC. Its protein product is CASSAFGPHNEQFF.

Many counts were recorded for this clonotype. This chain links TRBV7-8 with TRBJ2-2, with 10 bases fitting TRBD1. Germline V lookup: CDR1 SGHVS, CDR2 FQNEAQ. The V and J ends lost 1 base and 4 bases, in that order; junction bases with no gene match: 9. The CDR3 is 18 amino acids. The DNA for the CDR3 is TGTGCCAGCAGCTTAGTCTTTCGGGACAGGGGAACCACCGGGGAGCTGTTTTTT. Amino acids: CASSLVFRDRGTTGELFF.

This chain links TRBV3-1 with TRBJ2-5, with 14 bases that match TRBD2. Germline CDR1 reads LGHDT; CDR2 reads YNNKEL (reference sequence). This CDR3 has 16 amino acids. V lost 4 bases to trimming and J lost 4 bases; unmatched junction nucleotides: 5. The CDR3 loop reads CASSRQTSGRGETQYF. The CDR3 nucleotides are TGTGCCAGCAGCCGGCAGACTAGCGGGAGGGGAGAGACCCAGTACTTC.

J is TRBJ2-7 and V is TRBV2, with 7 bases fitting TRBD2. Trimming took 1 base from V and 7 from J; bases not matched to a gene: 7. The CDR3 has 14 amino acids. CDR1 is SNHLY, CDR2 FYNNEI, per germline. This CDR3 is CASSEESSGLEQYF. In DNA, the CDR3 is TGTGCCAGCAGTGAAGAGTCTAGCGGCCTGGAGCAGTACTTC. Full variable domain (rest looked up from reference TRBV2 and TRBJ2-7): EPEVTQTPSHQVTQMGQEVILRCVPISNHLYFYWYRQILGQKVEFLVSFYNNEISEKSEIFDDQFSVERPDGSNFTLKIRSTKLEDSAMYFCASSEESSGLEQYFGPGTRLTVT.

This clonotype appeared many times. This chain connects TRBV5-8 to TRBJ2-5; perhaps TRBD1 as D (6 bases). The CDR3 is 15 residues long. CDR1 is SGHTS, CDR2 YDEGEE, per germline. The V and J ends lost 4 bases and 5 bases respectively, with 18 bases between them. The CDR3 region is CASSSEQGILETQYF. The DNA of the CDR3 is TGTGCCAGCAGCAGTGAACAGGGAATCTTGGAGACCCAGTACTTC. Combining the CDR3 with reference TRBV5-8 and TRBJ2-5 gives the whole variable domain EAGVTQSPTHLIKTRGQQATLRCSPISGHTSVYWYQQALGLGLQFLLWYDEGEERNRGNFPPRFSGRQFPNYSSELNVNALELEDSALYLCASSSEQGILETQYFGPGTRLLVL.

This clonotype showed up just a few times. The gene calls are TRBV15 and TRBJ1-2, with TRBD1 as a possible D gene (6 bases). The CDR3 covers 15 residues. Germline V gives CDR1 LNHNV, CDR2 YYDKDF (reference sequence). The V end lost 9 bases, the J end lost 3 bases, and 20 bases lay between the germline ends. The CDR3: CATTGKGGSDYGYTF. The CDR3, as DNA: TGTGCCACTACAGGGAAAGGTGGTTCTGACTATGGCTACACCTTC.

The J gene is TRBJ2-7, the V gene TRBV12-3 or TRBV12-4; D uncertain. The CDR3 is 15 residues long. V was pared by 4 bases and J by 2 bases, with 15 bases between. CDR3 coding DNA: TGTGCCAGCAGTTCCCAGCGCCCAGTGGCCTACGAGCAGTACTTC. Amino acid sequence: CASSSQRPVAYEQYF.

V and J are TRBV20-1 and TRBJ2-7; no firm D call. Trimming took 6 bases from V and 3 from J, leaving 12 bases between them. The CDR3 runs to 12 residues. Germline lookup yields CDR1 DFQATT and CDR2 SNEGSKA (reference sequence). The CDR3 spells CSAVLGLYEQYF. The DNA of the CDR3 is TGCAGTGCCGTTCTTGGTCTCTACGAGCAGTACTTC.

The chain employs TRBV15 and TRBJ1-5; a weak D match, TRBD1 (5 bases). The CDR3 sequence is 14 residues long. The germline gives CDR1 LNHNV, CDR2 YYDKDF (reference sequence). V was trimmed by 5 bases and J by 6 bases, leaving 14 bases between them. Here the CDR3 DNA reads TGTGCCACCAGCGGGGGAGGCGGCCGTCAGCCCCAGCATTTT. This translates into CATSGGGGRQPQHF.

Regarding this clonotype: Sequence at one end of the junction differs from germline and may be a read error. The rearrangement joins TRBV7-3 to TRBJ2-1; tentative D call: TRBD2 (7 bases). The CDR3 is 16 residues long. Germline V lookup: CDR1 SGHTA, CDR2 FQGTGA. The CDR3 nucleotides read TGTGCTAGCAGCTTAACCGGGGGCAGCGGGAACAATGAGCAGTTCTTC. This sequence encodes CASSLTGGSGNNEQFF.

This clonotype was seen just once. CDR3 DNA: TGTGCCAGTACAGACAGGGGAGGCTACACCTTC. Translating gives CASTDRGGYTF. The rearrangement links TRBV19 to TRBJ1-2, with TRBD1 matching over 8 bases. This CDR3 is 11 amino acids long. Per the germline V gene, CDR1 is LNHDA and CDR2 is SQIVND (reference sequence). V trimming: 7 bases; J trimming: 8 bases; junction bases outside the gene matches: 3.

The rearrangement uses TRBV20-1 and TRBJ2-2; 8 nucleotides align to TRBD1. The junction had 3 bases not matched to a gene; V was cut back by 3 bases and J by 0 bases. Germline V CDR1 and CDR2: DFQATT, SNEGSKA (reference sequence). The CDR3 contains 15 residues. For the CDR3, the DNA is TGCAGTGCTAGCCCACAGGGGGCGAACACCGGGGAGCTGTTTTTT. Its protein is CSASPQGANTGELFF.

This clonotype was seen many times. The rearrangement uses TRBV20-1 and TRBJ2-3; TRBD1 matches 8 bases. Germline V gives CDR1 DFQATT, CDR2 SNEGSKA (reference sequence). J gave up 2 bases and V 0 bases, and 10 bases lay outside the gene matches. The CDR3 contains 17 residues. The CDR3 sequence is CSARDPSGQGLTDTQYF. The CDR3 nucleotides are TGCAGTGCTAGAGATCCGTCAGGACAGGGACTCACAGATACGCAGTATTTT.